These T cell receptor beta chains were read from a single sample in a study of T cells after yellow fever vaccination. One entry per CDR3 protein, called by TCRdb with MiXCR from the 5' RACE reads. The sample yields some 220,000 distinct CDR3 sequences, 2.5% to 3.5% seen once. The sample was CD4+ T cells sorted from PBMCs, taken 10 days after the yellow fever booster vaccination. Receptors originate from a man younger than 35 who received the YFV17D yellow fever vaccine. Both conserved end residues are part of each CDR3. Each record gives: D gene, J gene, V gene, clone size, CDR3 protein, CDR3 DNA. The D gene is left open where the match is weak. The listing skips clone size in some rows; elsewhere it reads once, few, many or a size class.

>.|TRBJ2-2|TRBV7-2|many
CASTRQVVVGELFF
TGTGCCAGCACCCGACAGGTCGTCGTCGGGGAGCTGTTTTTT
>.|TRBJ2-3|TRBV3-1|many
CASSQEWGRGDTQYF
TGTGCCAGCAGCCAAGAGTGGGGGCGCGGGGATACGCAGTATTTT
>.|TRBJ1-2|TRBV4-1|.
CASSPPLKVQVRGYTF
TGCGCCAGCAGCCCCCCCTTGAAGGTTCAGGTGCGGGGCTACACCTTC
>.|TRBJ2-1|TRBV3-1|many
CASISRSGTSYNEQFF
TGTGCCAGCATCAGCAGGTCAGGGACCTCCTACAATGAGCAGTTCTTC
>.|TRBJ2-5|TRBV5-1|.
CASSLASSLETQYF
TGCGCCAGCAGCTTGGCGTCTAGCCTGGAGACCCAGTACTTC
>TRBD2|TRBJ2-3|TRBV5-1|many
CASSLETSGATDTQYF
TGCGCCAGCAGCTTGGAGACTAGCGGGGCCACAGATACGCAGTATTTT
>.|TRBJ1-4|TRBV20-1|many
CSASSEGGRQKKLFF
TGCAGTGCTAGTTCCGAAGGGGGAAGACAAAAAAAACTGTTTTTT
>TRBD2|TRBJ2-3|TRBV3-1|.
CASSHLAGGSTDTQYF
TGTGCCAGCAGCCACCTAGCGGGGGGGTCCACAGATACGCAGTATTTT
>TRBD1|TRBJ2-5|TRBV24-1|few
CATSDRPGTGVQYF
TGTGCCACCAGTGATCGTCCCGGGACAGGGGTCCAGTACTTC
>.|TRBJ2-7|TRBV12-3/TRBV12-4|.
CASSGLAGASYEQYF
TGTGCCAGCAGTGGACTCGCGGGGGCCTCCTACGAGCAGTACTTC
>.|TRBJ1-2|TRBV25-1|.
CASSERVPSETYGYTF
TGTGCCAGCAGTGAACGCGTACCTTCCGAGACCTATGGCTACACCTTC